The rows below give T cell receptor beta chains drawn from one sample of a study of identical twins. TCRdb ran MiXCR on the 5' RACE reads and lists one entry per CDR3 protein. This sample has more than 1.5 million distinct CDR3 sequences, with less than 40% found just once. Sequenced input: cord blood. Every receptor here comes from a newborn girl in good health. The CDR3 runs from the conserved cysteine through the conserved F or W. D genes are given only for firm matches. The size of a clone is reported for some rows only, either as once, few or many, or as a class for expanded clones.

clone_size: -
d_call: -
v_call: TRBV4-1
j_call: TRBJ2-1
cdr3_nt: TGCGCCAGCAGCCAAGGTCGGGCTAGGGACTACAATGAGCAGTTCTTC
cdr3_aa: CASSQGRARDYNEQFF

clone_size: -
d_call: -
v_call: TRBV15
j_call: TRBJ1-4
cdr3_nt: TGTGCCACCAGCAGAGTCGTTCCCAATGAAAAACTGTTTTTT
cdr3_aa: CATSRVVPNEKLFF

clone_size: -
d_call: -
v_call: TRBV7-2
j_call: TRBJ2-7
cdr3_nt: TGTGCCAGCAGCTCCCCCCTAGCCTCACTTCAAACCTACTACGAGCAGTGCTTC
cdr3_aa: CASSSPLASLQTYYEQCF

clone_size: many
d_call: -
v_call: TRBV5-1
j_call: TRBJ2-1
cdr3_nt: TGCGCCAGCAGCTTGTTCTCTACGGGCTCCTACAATGAGCAGTTCTTC
cdr3_aa: CASSLFSTGSYNEQFF

clone_size: many
d_call: -
v_call: TRBV7-2
j_call: TRBJ2-1
cdr3_nt: TGTGCCAGCAGCTCCCGACGCGACAATGAGCAGTTCTTC
cdr3_aa: CASSSRRDNEQFF

clone_size: many
d_call: TRBD1
v_call: TRBV27
j_call: TRBJ2-5
cdr3_nt: TGTGCCAGCAGTGAAGACAGGGGCCAAGAGACCCAGTACTTC
cdr3_aa: CASSEDRGQETQYF

clone_size: -
d_call: -
v_call: TRBV30
j_call: TRBJ2-7
cdr3_nt: TGTGCCTGGGGACTGGGTGTAATCTACGAGCAGTACTTC
cdr3_aa: CAWGLGVIYEQYF

clone_size: -
d_call: -
v_call: TRBV2
j_call: TRBJ1-2
cdr3_nt: TGTGCCTGTCCTGAAGGCGGCTACACCTTC
cdr3_aa: CACPEGGYTF

clone_size: -
d_call: TRBD2
v_call: TRBV5-6
j_call: TRBJ2-1
cdr3_nt: TGTGCCAGCAGCTACCAGGTACGGGAGGACTTGTCCTATGAGCAGTTCTTC
cdr3_aa: CASSYQVREDLSYEQFF

clone_size: -
d_call: TRBD1
v_call: TRBV6-1
j_call: TRBJ1-2
cdr3_nt: TGTGCCAGCAGTGGAGCGGACAGGGGGAGAGCTAACTATGGCTACACCTTC
cdr3_aa: CASSGADRGRANYGYTF

clone_size: few
d_call: TRBD1
v_call: TRBV27
j_call: TRBJ1-4
cdr3_nt: TGTGCCAGCAGTCCCACGAGGGACAGGGGGTCTGAAAAACTGTTTTTT
cdr3_aa: CASSPTRDRGSEKLFF